This T cell receptor beta chain comes out of a study of cytomegalovirus exposure and HLA in healthy donors. Looking at the study overall: As released early, the data held some 80 million unique TCRs from HLA-typed donors. Findings and caveats of the study: The availability of immune exposure information extended only to CMV serostatus.

Worth noting for this clone: As yet, its antigen is unknown.

A multiplex PCR was run with 60 Vbeta primers and 13 Jbeta primers. Original processing notes: In a later analysis, of 80 million or so unique beta chains, around 9.9 million appeared in at least two donors. Some clones are missing from TCRdb's copy, which holds only in-frame ones; the method was immunoSEQ multiplex PCR. D and trimming were read from the DNA, whereas the V and J calls and clone size are those reported in that table. The sample lists 150,000 to 200,000 clones; about 83% were seen once. CDR3 size: 14 residues. Germline loops: CDR1 MNHEY, CDR2 SMNVEV (reference sequence). The gene calls are TRBV27 and TRBJ2-7; 10 bases align to TRBD2. The sequencing sample was made of PBMCs. The receptor comes from a woman under 40 in good health and CMV-seropositive. The CDR3: CARLLAGNRGQQYF. The CDR3 nucleotides read TGTGCGAGGTTACTAGCGGGGAATAGGGGGCAGCAGTACTTC.